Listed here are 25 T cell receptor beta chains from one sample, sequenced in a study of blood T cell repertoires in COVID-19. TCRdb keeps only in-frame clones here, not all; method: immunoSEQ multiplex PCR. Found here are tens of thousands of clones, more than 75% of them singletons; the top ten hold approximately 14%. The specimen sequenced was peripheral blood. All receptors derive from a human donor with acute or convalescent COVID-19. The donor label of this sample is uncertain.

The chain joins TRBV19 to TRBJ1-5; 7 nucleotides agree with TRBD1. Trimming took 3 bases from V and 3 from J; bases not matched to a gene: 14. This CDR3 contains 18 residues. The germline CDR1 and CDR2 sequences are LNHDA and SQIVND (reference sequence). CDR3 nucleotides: TGTGCCAGTAGTATTTTGGGGTCGGGACAGAACTCCAATCAGCCCCAGCATTTT. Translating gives CASSILGSGQNSNQPQHF.

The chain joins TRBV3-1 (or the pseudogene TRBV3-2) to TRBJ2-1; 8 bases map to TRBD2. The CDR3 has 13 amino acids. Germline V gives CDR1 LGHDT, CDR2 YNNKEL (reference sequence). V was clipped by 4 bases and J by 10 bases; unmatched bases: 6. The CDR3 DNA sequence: TGTGCCAGCAGCCCGCCTGGGACTAGGGAGCAGTTCTTC. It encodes CASSPPGTREQFF.

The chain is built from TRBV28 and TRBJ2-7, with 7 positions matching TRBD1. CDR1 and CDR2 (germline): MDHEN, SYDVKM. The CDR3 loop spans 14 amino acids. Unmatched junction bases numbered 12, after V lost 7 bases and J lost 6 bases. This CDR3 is CASTLMTGPSEQYF. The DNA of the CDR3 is TGTGCCAGCACCCTAATGACAGGGCCCTCCGAGCAGTACTTC.

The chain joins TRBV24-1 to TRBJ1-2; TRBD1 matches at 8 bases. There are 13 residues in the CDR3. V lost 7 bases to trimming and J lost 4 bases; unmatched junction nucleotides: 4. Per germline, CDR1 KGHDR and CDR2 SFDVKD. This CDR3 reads CATRQGEGYGYTF. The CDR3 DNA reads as TGTGCCACCAGACAGGGGGAGGGCTATGGCTACACCTTC.

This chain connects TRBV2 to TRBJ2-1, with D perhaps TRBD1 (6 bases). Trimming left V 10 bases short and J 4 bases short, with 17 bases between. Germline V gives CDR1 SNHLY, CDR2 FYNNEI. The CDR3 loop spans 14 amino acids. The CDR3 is CATRGQLFYNEQFF. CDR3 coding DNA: TGTGCCACCCGTGGACAGTTATTTTACAATGAGCAGTTCTTC. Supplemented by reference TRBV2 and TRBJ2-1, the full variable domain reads EPEVTQTPSHQVTQMGQEVILRCVPISNHLYFYWYRQILGQKVEFLVSFYNNEISEKSEIFDDQFSVERPDGSNFTLKIRSTKLEDSAMYFCATRGQLFYNEQFFGPGTRLTVL.

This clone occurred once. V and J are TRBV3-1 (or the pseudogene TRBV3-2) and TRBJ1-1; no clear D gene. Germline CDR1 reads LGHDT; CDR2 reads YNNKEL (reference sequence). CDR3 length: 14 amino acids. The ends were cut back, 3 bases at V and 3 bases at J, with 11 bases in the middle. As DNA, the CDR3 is TGTGCCAGCAGCCATCTCGGGAGAGACACTGAAGCTTTCTTT. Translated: CASSHLGRDTEAFF.

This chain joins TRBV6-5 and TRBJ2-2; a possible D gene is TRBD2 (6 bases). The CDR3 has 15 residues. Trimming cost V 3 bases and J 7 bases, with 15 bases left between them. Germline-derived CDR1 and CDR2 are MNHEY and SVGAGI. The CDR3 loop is CASSYRGTAGGELFF. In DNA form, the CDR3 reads TGTGCCAGCAGTTATAGAGGCACAGCGGGCGGGGAGCTGTTTTTT.

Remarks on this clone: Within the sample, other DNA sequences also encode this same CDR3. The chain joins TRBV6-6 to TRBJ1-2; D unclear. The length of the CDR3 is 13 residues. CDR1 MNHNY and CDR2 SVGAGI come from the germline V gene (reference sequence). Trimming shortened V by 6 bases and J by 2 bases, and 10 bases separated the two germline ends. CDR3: CASSPGGNYGYTF. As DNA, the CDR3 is TGTGCCAGCAGCCCTGGAGGGAACTATGGCTACACCTTC.

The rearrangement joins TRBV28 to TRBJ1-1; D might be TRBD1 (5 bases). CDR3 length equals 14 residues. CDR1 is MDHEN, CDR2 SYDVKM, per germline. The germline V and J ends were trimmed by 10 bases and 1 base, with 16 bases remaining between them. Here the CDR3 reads CATKRQGWNTEAFF. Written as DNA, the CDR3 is TGTGCCACCAAACGGCAGGGATGGAACACTGAAGCTTTCTTT.

CDR3 amino acids: CASTSDPGTGVSEQYF. The DNA for the CDR3 is TGCGCCAGCACCAGCGACCCCGGGACAGGGGTGAGTGAGCAGTACTTC. The chain is built from TRBV5-1 and TRBJ2-7; 10 positions agree with TRBD1. Per the germline V gene, CDR1 is SGHRS and CDR2 is YFSETQ. The CDR3 is 16 amino acids. V was clipped by 6 bases and J by 7 bases; unmatched bases: 16.

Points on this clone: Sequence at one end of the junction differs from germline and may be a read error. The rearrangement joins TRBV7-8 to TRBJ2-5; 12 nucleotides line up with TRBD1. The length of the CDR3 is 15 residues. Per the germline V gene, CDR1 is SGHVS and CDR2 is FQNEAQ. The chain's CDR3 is CASSVAGQGAETQYF. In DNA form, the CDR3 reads TGTGCCAGCAGCGTAGCGGGACAGGGGGCCGAGACCCAGTACTTC.

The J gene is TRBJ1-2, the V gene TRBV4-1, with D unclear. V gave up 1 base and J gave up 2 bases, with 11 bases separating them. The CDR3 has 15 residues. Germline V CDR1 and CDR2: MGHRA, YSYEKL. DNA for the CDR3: TGCGCCAGCAGCCAAGCAATAGAACAGAACTATGGCTACACCTTC. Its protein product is CASSQAIEQNYGYTF.

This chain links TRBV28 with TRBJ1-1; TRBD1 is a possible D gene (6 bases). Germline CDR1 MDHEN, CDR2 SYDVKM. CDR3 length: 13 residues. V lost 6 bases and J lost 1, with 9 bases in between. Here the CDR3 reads CASRSDRNTEAFF. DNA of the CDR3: TGTGCCAGCAGATCGGACAGGAACACTGAAGCTTTCTTT.

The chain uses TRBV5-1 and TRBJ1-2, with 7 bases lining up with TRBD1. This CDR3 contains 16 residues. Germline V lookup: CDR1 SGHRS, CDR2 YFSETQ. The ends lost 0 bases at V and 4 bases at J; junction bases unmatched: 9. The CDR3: CASSLGLTGFLYGYTF. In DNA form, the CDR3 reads TGCGCCAGCAGCTTGGGGCTGACAGGGTTCCTCTATGGCTACACCTTC.

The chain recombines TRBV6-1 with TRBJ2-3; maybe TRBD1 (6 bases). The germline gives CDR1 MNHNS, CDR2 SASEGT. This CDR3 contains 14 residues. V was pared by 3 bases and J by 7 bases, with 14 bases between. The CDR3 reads CASSDRGGRNTQYF. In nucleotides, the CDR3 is TGTGCCAGCAGTGACCGAGGGGGTAGAAATACGCAGTATTTT.

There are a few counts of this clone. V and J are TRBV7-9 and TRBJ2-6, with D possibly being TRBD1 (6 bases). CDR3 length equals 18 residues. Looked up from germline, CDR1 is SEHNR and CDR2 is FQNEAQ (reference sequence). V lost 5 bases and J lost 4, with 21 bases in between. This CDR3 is CASSPRGQGQSGANVLTF. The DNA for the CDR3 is TGTGCCAGCAGCCCCCGAGGGCAGGGGCAGTCCGGGGCCAACGTCCTGACTTTC. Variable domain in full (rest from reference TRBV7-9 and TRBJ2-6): DTGVSQNPRHKITKRGQNVTFRCDPISEHNRLYWYRQTLGQGPEFLTYFQNEAQLEKSRLLSDRFSAERPKGSFSTLEIQRTEQGDSAMYLCASSPRGQGQSGANVLTFGAGSRLTVL.

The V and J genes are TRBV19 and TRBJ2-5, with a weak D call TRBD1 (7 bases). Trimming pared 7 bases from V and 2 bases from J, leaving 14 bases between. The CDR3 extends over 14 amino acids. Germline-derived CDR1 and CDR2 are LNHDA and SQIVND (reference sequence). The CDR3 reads CASTFQGGQETQYF. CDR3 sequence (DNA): TGTGCCAGTACCTTTCAGGGGGGTCAAGAGACCCAGTACTTC.

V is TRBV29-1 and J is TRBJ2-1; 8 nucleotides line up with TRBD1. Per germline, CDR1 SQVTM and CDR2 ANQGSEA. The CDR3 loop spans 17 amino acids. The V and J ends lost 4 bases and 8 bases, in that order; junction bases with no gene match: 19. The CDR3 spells CSVVGQGARNGFDEQFF. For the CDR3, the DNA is TGCAGCGTTGTCGGGCAGGGGGCGAGGAATGGCTTCGATGAGCAGTTCTTC.

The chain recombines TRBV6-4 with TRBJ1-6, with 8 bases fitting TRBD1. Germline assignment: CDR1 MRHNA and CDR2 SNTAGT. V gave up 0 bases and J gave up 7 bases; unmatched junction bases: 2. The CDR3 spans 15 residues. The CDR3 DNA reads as TGTGCCAGCAGTGACTCGGCAGGGGGCAATTCACCCCTCCACTTT. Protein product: CASSDSAGGNSPLHF.

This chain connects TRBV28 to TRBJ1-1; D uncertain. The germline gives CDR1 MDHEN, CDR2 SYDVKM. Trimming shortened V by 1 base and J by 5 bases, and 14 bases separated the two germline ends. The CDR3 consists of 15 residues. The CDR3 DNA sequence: TGTGCCAGCAGTTTATATTGGCCCTCGAGGACTGAAGCTTTCTTT. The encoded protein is CASSLYWPSRTEAFF.

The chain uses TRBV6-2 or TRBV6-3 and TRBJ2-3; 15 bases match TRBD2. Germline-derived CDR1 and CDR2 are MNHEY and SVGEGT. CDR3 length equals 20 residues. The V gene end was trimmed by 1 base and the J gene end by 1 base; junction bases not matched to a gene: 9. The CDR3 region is CASSYYLGLAGGPRTDTQYF. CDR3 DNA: TGTGCCAGCAGTTACTACCTAGGACTAGCGGGAGGGCCACGCACAGATACGCAGTATTTT.

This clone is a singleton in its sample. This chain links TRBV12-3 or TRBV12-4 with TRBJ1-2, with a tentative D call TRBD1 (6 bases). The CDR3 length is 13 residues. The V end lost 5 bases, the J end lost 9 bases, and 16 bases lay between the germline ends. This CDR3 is CASSLAVDRSYTF. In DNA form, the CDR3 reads TGTGCCAGCAGTCTCGCCGTGGACAGAAGCTACACCTTC.

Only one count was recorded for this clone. CDR3: CASSSAGGHGYTF. CDR3 in DNA: TGTGCCAGCAGTTCTGCAGGGGGCCATGGCTACACCTTC. V and J are TRBV6-2 or TRBV6-3 and TRBJ1-2, with 8 bases lining up with TRBD1. Germline trimming cut 4 bases from V and 6 bases from J; bases unmatched to any gene: 4. The CDR3 length is 13 residues. Germline-derived CDR1 and CDR2 are MNHEY and SVGEGT.

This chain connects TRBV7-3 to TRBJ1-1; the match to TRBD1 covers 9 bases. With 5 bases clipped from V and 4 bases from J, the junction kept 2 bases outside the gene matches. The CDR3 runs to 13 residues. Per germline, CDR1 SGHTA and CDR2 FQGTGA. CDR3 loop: CASSTQGATEAFF. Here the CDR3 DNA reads TGTGCCAGCAGCACACAGGGGGCCACTGAAGCTTTCTTT.

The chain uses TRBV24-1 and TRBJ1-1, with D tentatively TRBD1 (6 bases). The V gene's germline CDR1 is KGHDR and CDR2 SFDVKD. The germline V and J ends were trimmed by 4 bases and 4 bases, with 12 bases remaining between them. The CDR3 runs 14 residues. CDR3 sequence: CATSEIQGITEAFF. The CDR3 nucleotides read TGTGCCACCAGTGAAATCCAGGGGATCACTGAAGCTTTCTTT.